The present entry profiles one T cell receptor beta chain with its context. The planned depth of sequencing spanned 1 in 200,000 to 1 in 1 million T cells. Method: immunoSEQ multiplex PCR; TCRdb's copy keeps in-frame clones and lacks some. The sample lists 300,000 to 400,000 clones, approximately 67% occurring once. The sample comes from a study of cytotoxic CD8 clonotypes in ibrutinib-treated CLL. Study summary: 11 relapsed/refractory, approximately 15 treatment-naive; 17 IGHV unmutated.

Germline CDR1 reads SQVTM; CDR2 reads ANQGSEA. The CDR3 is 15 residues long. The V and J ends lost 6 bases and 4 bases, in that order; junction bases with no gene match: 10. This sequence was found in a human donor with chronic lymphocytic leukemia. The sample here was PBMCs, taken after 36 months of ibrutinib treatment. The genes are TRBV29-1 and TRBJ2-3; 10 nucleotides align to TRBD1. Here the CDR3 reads CSVDTGTGDADTQYF. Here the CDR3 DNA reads TGCAGCGTCGATACCGGGACAGGGGATGCAGATACGCAGTATTTT.